Sequencing of this T cell receptor (beta chain) was carried out in a study of T cells in Graves' hyperthyroidism and ophthalmopathy. V lost 1 base and J 4 bases, leaving 8 bases between the germline ends. Germline V lookup: CDR1 SEHNR, CDR2 FQNEAQ (reference sequence). CDR3 length: 14 amino acids. Ten or more counts support this clonotype. TCR beta CDR3 regions were amplified from RNA transcripts. Carried out on the TCR CDR3, a first-round RT-PCR used the HTBI primer set. TCRdb re-derived calls from the multiplex PCR reads in MiXCR, one entry per CDR3 protein. The table shows 600,000 to 850,000 distinct CDR3 sequences, with under 20% occurring only once.

The rearrangement uses TRBV7-9 and TRBJ1-5; a weak D match, TRBD1 (5 bases). This TCR was recovered from a woman aged 45-60 years with Graves' hyperthyroidism that later progressed to Graves' ophthalmopathy. The sequencing sample was made of blood. CDR3 nucleotides: TGTGCCAGCAGCTTAGTGGGGGATAATCAGCCCCAGCATTTT. It specifies CASSLVGDNQPQHF.